A selection of T cell receptor beta chains follows, all from one sample in a study of blood T cell repertoires in COVID-19. Profiling relied on immunoSEQ multiplex PCR, and the TCRdb table lists in-frame clones only, not all of them. The sample includes 130,000 to 150,000 clones, about four fifths of them seen just once. The sample taken for sequencing was peripheral blood. Receptors originate from a human donor in a cohort sampled during active COVID-19. Each CDR3 is given with its conserved first and last residue. A D gene is named only where the DNA matches it firmly.

15	TRBJ1-4	TRBD1	TRBV6-5	CASRTGGARNEKLFF
14	TRBJ1-2	-	TRBV7-8	CASSLSGDNYGYTF
15	TRBJ2-7	TRBD2	TRBV4-2	CASSHRLAEAYEQYF
16	TRBJ1-1	TRBD1	TRBV10-3	CAISESRDRANTEAFF
15	TRBJ2-7	TRBD2	TRBV7-2	CASSLDPAGEDEQYF
18	TRBJ2-1	TRBD2	TRBV18	CASSPRTSGASSYNEQFF
16	TRBJ2-5	-	TRBV4-2	CASSQGSRSNQETQYF
13	TRBJ2-7	-	TRBV7-3	CASSLTATYEQYF
12	TRBJ1-5	-	TRBV12-3/TRBV12-4	CASTKGRQPQHF
12	TRBJ2-7	-	TRBV28	CASSSGTYEQYF
14	TRBJ2-7	-	TRBV28	CASGQTQSTYEQYF
15	TRBJ1-6	-	TRBV18	CASSPSGAGNSPLHF
17	TRBJ1-3	-	TRBV19	CASSRATEVTSGNTIYF
16	TRBJ2-7	-	TRBV5-6	CASSLGDRGSSYEQYF
14	TRBJ2-1	TRBD1	TRBV7-9	CASSLVGQGFEQFF
14	TRBJ1-1	TRBD1	TRBV5-6	CASTRTGRNTEAFF
14	TRBJ2-7	TRBD2	TRBV11-2	CASSWTSGTYEQYF
13	TRBJ2-2	-	TRBV29-1	CSVGTALTGELFF
15	TRBJ1-2	TRBD1	TRBV27	CASNPKGGLIYGYTF
15	TRBJ2-5	-	TRBV28	CASSGGGTSQETQYF
12	TRBJ2-1	-	TRBV27	CATLSLLAQQFF
16	TRBJ2-7	TRBD2	TRBV28	CASSFLAGRREREQYF
13	TRBJ1-2	-	TRBV12-3/TRBV12-4	CASSLRGAYGYTF
13	TRBJ2-5	-	TRBV28	CASSLTGDVAQYF
14	TRBJ1-1	-	TRBV28	CASRGVKMYTEAFF
14	TRBJ2-7	TRBD1	TRBV7-8	CASSLDRGLGEQYF
16	TRBJ2-1	TRBD1	TRBV5-1	CASSSADRRANNEQFF
15	TRBJ2-7	-	TRBV11-2	CASSPRETRNYEQYF
16	TRBJ1-3	-	TRBV18	CASSFDRRSSGNTIYF
19	TRBJ2-2	TRBD1	TRBV5-1	CASSQPGQGFWTSTGELFF
16	TRBJ2-2	TRBD2	TRBV2	CASRIGGRAYTGELFF
20	TRBJ2-5	TRBD2	TRBV6-2/TRBV6-3	CASSQGMTSGRAGVQETQYF
18	TRBJ2-7	-	TRBV21-1	CASSTASGRAWVGYEQYF
15	TRBJ2-1	TRBD1	TRBV2	CASSLQGAGRIEQFF
14	TRBJ2-7	TRBD2	TRBV7-8	CASSIGLVYIEQYF
15	TRBJ2-7	TRBD2	TRBV20-1	CSASSGDYSSYEQYF
15	TRBJ1-5	TRBD1	TRBV7-6	CASGPDRGPNQPQHF
15	TRBJ2-7	-	TRBV6-1	CASSEALRVIYEQYF
15	TRBJ2-7	TRBD1	TRBV18	CASSPDRVLSYEQYF
14	TRBJ1-2	TRBD1	TRBV7-9	CASSLPGGLDGYTF
16	TRBJ2-5	TRBD1	TRBV11-1	CASSYRRGGVQETQYF
15	TRBJ2-1	TRBD2	TRBV2	CASSETGLALDEQFF
18	TRBJ2-5	TRBD2	TRBV19	CASSGGYGGLAGEETQYF
16	TRBJ2-1	-	TRBV7-2	CASSPEGGLNYNEQFF
15	TRBJ2-7	TRBD1	TRBV19	CASSLPGQGTYEQYF
15	TRBJ1-3	TRBD1	TRBV28	CASKGAESSGNTIYF
12	TRBJ1-1	TRBD1	TRBV29-1	CSVERTGPEAFF
14	TRBJ2-7	-	TRBV29-1	CSVEVGSSPYEQYF
15	TRBJ1-5	TRBD1	TRBV28	CASSLPTGGTQPQHF
16	TRBJ2-1	TRBD1	TRBV6-2/TRBV6-3	CASSGDSRAGGNEQFF
13	TRBJ2-7	-	TRBV6-2/TRBV6-3	CASSWQGSYEQYF
14	TRBJ1-1	-	TRBV19	CASSIQGQNTEAFF
18	TRBJ2-3	TRBD2	TRBV6-2/TRBV6-3	CASSYPGTSGRAYYTQYF